This is a list of T cell receptor beta chains from one sample in a study of T cells after yellow fever vaccination. TCRdb ran MiXCR on the 5' RACE reads and lists one entry per CDR3 protein. The data show just under 600,000 distinct CDR3 sequences, about 14% seen once. The material sequenced was PBMCs, taken on the day of the yellow fever booster vaccination. The source is a man younger than 45 who received the YFV17D yellow fever vaccine. CDR3s include the opening cysteine and the closing phenylalanine or tryptophan. The D gene is left open where the match is weak. Where a row states a size, it is once, few, many or the class of an expanded clone; other rows omit it.

NA	TRBV6-2/TRBV6-3	TRBJ2-1	few	CASTPDSYNEQFF	TGTGCCAGCACGCCGGACTCCTACAATGAGCAGTTCTTC
NA	TRBV28	TRBJ2-3	NA	CASSNPAELTDTQYF	TGTGCCAGCAGTAACCCTGCCGAACTCACAGATACGCAGTATTTT
TRBD2	TRBV6-1	TRBJ2-7	NA	CASGIRGRSTYEQYF	TGTGCCAGCGGGATTCGCGGGAGGAGCACCTACGAGCAGTACTTC
NA	TRBV5-8	TRBJ2-2	NA	CASSSVVAGELFF	TGTGCCAGCAGCTCGGTGGTAGCCGGGGAGCTGTTTTTT
TRBD2	TRBV9	TRBJ2-1	few	CASSARERGEYNEQFF	TGTGCCAGCAGCGCGCGGGAGCGGGGGGAATACAATGAGCAGTTCTTC
NA	TRBV12-3/TRBV12-4	TRBJ2-7	few	CASSLQSSSTYEQYF	TGTGCCAGCAGTTTGCAGTCCTCCTCAACCTACGAGCAGTACTTC
NA	TRBV19	TRBJ2-7	NA	CASSIAQSYEQYF	TGTGCCAGTAGTATAGCACAGTCCTACGAGCAGTACTTC
NA	TRBV5-1	TRBJ2-2	NA	CASTRLVAGNPGELFF	TGCGCCAGCACGCGGCTGGTGGCAGGGAATCCCGGGGAGCTGTTTTTT
TRBD2	TRBV12-3/TRBV12-4	TRBJ2-2	NA	CASTLSSIAGGELFF	TGTGCCAGCACCCTCTCGTCGATAGCGGGCGGGGAGCTGTTTTTT
NA	TRBV29-1	TRBJ2-4	few	CSSWVVGKNIQYF	TGCAGCTCATGGGTGGTGGGCAAAAACATTCAGTACTTC
TRBD2	TRBV2	TRBJ2-3	NA	CASRAALADTDTQYF	TGTGCCAGCAGGGCGGCCCTAGCGGACACAGATACGCAGTATTTT
NA	TRBV4-3	TRBJ1-6	NA	CASSPSVDSPLHF	TGCGCCAGCAGCCCCAGTGTTGATTCACCCCTCCACTTT
TRBD2	TRBV30	TRBJ2-1	many	CACTGLAGTYNEQFF	TGTGCCTGTACCGGACTAGCGGGGACCTACAATGAGCAGTTCTTC
TRBD2	TRBV11-2	TRBJ2-3	NA	CASSLDPPAGTDTQYF	TGTGCCAGCAGCTTAGATCCCCCAGCGGGAACAGATACGCAGTATTTT
NA	TRBV12-3/TRBV12-4	TRBJ2-2	NA	CASSWEPPNTGELFF	TGTGCCAGCAGTTGGGAACCTCCGAACACCGGGGAGCTGTTTTTT
TRBD1	TRBV29-1	TRBJ2-3	NA	CSVVGQGRDTQYF	TGCAGCGTTGTAGGACAGGGGAGGGATACGCAGTATTTT
TRBD2	TRBV6-5	TRBJ2-7	NA	CASSSGLAEYEQYF	TGTGCCAGCAGTTCCGGACTAGCTGAGTACGAGCAGTACTTC
TRBD2	TRBV5-1	TRBJ2-7	NA	CASILLILGSGDPYEQYF	TGCGCCAGCATACTACTAATTCTGGGAAGCGGGGACCCCTACGAGCAGTACTTC
TRBD1	TRBV20-1	TRBJ1-4	NA	CSARDRSTNEKLFF	TGCAGTGCCCGGGACAGAAGTACTAATGAAAAACTGTTTTTT
NA	TRBV4-2	TRBJ2-3	NA	CASSQEGLTDF	TGTGCCAGCAGCCAAGAAGGGCTGACAGATTTT
NA	TRBV10-3	TRBJ2-7	many	CAIKGGGRSYEQYF	TGTGCCATCAAAGGGGGAGGCAGGTCCTACGAGCAGTACTTC
TRBD1	TRBV11-2	TRBJ1-2	NA	CASSSYRTGGGYTF	TGTGCCAGCAGCTCCTACCGGACAGGGGGAGGCTACACCTTC
NA	TRBV5-1	TRBJ2-7	NA	CASSKAGEQYF	TGCGCCAGCAGCAAAGCGGGCGAGCAGTACTTC
NA	TRBV5-6	TRBJ2-1	many	CASSLEGYGVNEQFF	TGTGCCAGCAGCTTGGAGGGCTATGGGGTCAATGAGCAGTTCTTC
NA	TRBV24-1	TRBJ1-5	few	CATSLGTGQPQHF	TGTGCCACCAGTCTAGGAACGGGCCAGCCCCAGCATTTT
NA	TRBV20-1	TRBJ1-2	few	CSASLGAGGYTF	TGCAGTGCTAGCTTAGGGGCGGGTGGCTACACCTTC
NA	TRBV18	TRBJ2-3	NA	CASSPGISTDTQYF	TGTGCCAGCTCACCGGGAATCTCGACAGATACGCAGTATTTT
TRBD1	TRBV19	TRBJ1-5	NA	CASSKGQRNQPQHF	TGTGCCAGTAGTAAGGGACAGAGGAATCAGCCCCAGCATTTT
NA	TRBV4-2	TRBJ2-6	NA	CASSQGMAGANVLTF	TGTGCCAGCAGCCAGGGGATGGCTGGGGCCAACGTCCTGACTTTC
NA	TRBV20-1	TRBJ2-4	NA	CSADPGGFVVQYF	TGCAGTGCCGACCCTGGGGGGTTTGTGGTTCAGTACTTC
NA	TRBV29-1	TRBJ2-3	many	CSVAKGTDTQYF	TGCAGCGTTGCTAAGGGCACAGATACGCAGTATTTT
TRBD1	TRBV7-9	TRBJ2-7	many	CASSLPTGAAYF	TGTGCCAGCAGCTTACCGACAGGGGCGGCGTACTTC
NA	TRBV7-2	TRBJ1-1	NA	CASTSVMNTEAFF	TGTGCCAGCACCTCAGTCATGAACACTGAAGCTTTCTTT
NA	TRBV4-1	TRBJ1-4	NA	CASSQDLGGTGEKLFF	TGCGCCAGCAGCCAAGATCTGGGGGGTACCGGCGAAAAACTGTTTTTT
TRBD2	TRBV4-2	TRBJ2-7	many	CASSQGLASTYEQYF	TGTGCCAGCAGCCAAGGACTAGCTAGTACCTACGAGCAGTACTTC
TRBD2	TRBV18	TRBJ2-1	many	CASSRLAEYNEQFF	TGTGCCAGCTCTAGACTAGCGGAGTACAATGAGCAGTTCTTC
NA	TRBV11-2	TRBJ2-1	NA	CASSPSTRWGEQFF	TGTGCCAGCAGCCCTTCGACCCGATGGGGTGAGCAGTTCTTC
TRBD2	TRBV18	TRBJ2-1	few	CASSPRTSGNSYNEQFF	TGTGCCAGCTCACCCCGGACTAGCGGTAACTCCTACAATGAGCAGTTCTTC
TRBD1	TRBV4-3	TRBJ1-1	NA	CASSRGQGADEAFF	TGCGCCAGCAGCCGAGGACAGGGGGCTGATGAAGCTTTCTTT
TRBD2	TRBV7-2	TRBJ2-7	many	CASSQTSGSYEQYF	TGTGCCAGCAGCCAAACTAGCGGGAGTTACGAGCAGTACTTC